Sequencing of this T cell receptor beta chain was carried out in a study of cytomegalovirus exposure and HLA in healthy donors. The PCR was carried out with 60 Vbeta primers and 13 Jbeta primers. TCRdb's table, derived via immunoSEQ multiplex PCR, lists solely in-frame clones and lacks some. The sample table includes about 78,000 clones. Whole-study findings and limits: After further analysis at a later stage, around 17,000 TCR beta sequences were associated with HLA alleles at 0.05 false discovery rate.

The germline gives CDR1 LNHDA, CDR2 SQIVND (reference sequence). CDR3 length: 13 amino acids. V was trimmed by 7 bases and J by 6 bases, leaving 15 bases between them. Remarks on this clone: Its antigen is not known.

The sequenced material came from PBMCs. This chain uses TRBV19 with TRBJ1-1; the D gene is possibly TRBD1 (5 bases). The receptor's source is a female donor in good health and CMV-seropositive. As DNA, the CDR3 is TGTGCCAGTAATGTGTGGGGCTCCCCTGAAGCTTTCTTT. Protein: CASNVWGSPEAFF.